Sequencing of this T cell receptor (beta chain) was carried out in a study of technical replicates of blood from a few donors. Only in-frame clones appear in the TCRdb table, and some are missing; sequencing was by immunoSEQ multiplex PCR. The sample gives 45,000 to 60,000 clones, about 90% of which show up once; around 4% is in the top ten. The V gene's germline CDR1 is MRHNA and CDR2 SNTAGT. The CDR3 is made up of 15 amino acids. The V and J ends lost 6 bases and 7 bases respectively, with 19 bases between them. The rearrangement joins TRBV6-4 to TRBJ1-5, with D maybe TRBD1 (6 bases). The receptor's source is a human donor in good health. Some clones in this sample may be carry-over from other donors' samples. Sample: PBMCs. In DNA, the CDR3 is TGTGCCAGCAGGGGGGGGGACACACTAAGGCAGCCCCAGCATTTT. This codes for CASRGGDTLRQPQHF.